This passage covers 5 T cell receptor beta chains from one sample sequenced in a study of blood T cell repertoires in COVID-19 (dated by TCRdb to the early 2020s). Receptors were amplified or captured by the immunoSEQ multiplex PCR assay. TCRdb took over this immuneACCESS table, retaining in-frame rearrangements with V and J assigned. Such tables are incomplete; in checked studies, under half of the missing clones stem from an unresolved V gene, and the remainder is unexplained. This sample holds 300,000 to 400,000 clones; 90% were observed only once. The ten largest clones represent 3% to 5% of the sample. The sample comprised PBMCs or T cells enriched from blood (not recorded which). The receptors originated from a woman aged 25 to 39 who had been exposed to COVID-19.

The chain employs TRBV20-1 and TRBJ2-5; D not resolved. The CDR3 has 11 residues. V was shortened by 3 bases and J by 4 bases, with 6 bases between the two germline ends. Germline CDR1 is DFQATT and CDR2 is SNEGSKA (reference sequence). CDR3 amino acids: CSARSGETQYF. The DNA for the CDR3 is TGCAGTGCTAGGTCGGGAGAGACCCAGTACTTC.

The chain joins TRBV3-1 (or the pseudogene TRBV3-2) to TRBJ2-7, with a tentative D call TRBD2 (7 bases). Trimming left V 1 base short and J 12 bases short, with 16 bases between. This CDR3 region has 13 residues. Germline V gene lookup returns CDR1 LGHDT and CDR2 YNNKEL (reference sequence). The CDR3 loop reads CASSQAGRGGLYF. In nucleotides, the CDR3 is TGTGCCAGCAGCCAAGCGGGGAGGGGGGGTCTGTACTTC.

The V call is TRBV28, the J call TRBJ1-4; the match to TRBD1 covers 10 bases. Germline assignment: CDR1 MDHEN and CDR2 SYDVKM. CDR3 length equals 20 residues. The V and J ends lost 8 bases and 7 bases, in that order; junction bases with no gene match: 25. In DNA, the CDR3 is TGTGCCAGCCGAAATTCTCGTGGGACAGGGGTAGTAGAGTACAGTGAAAAACTGTTTTTT. This gives the protein CASRNSRGTGVVEYSEKLFF. The full variable domain, completed using reference TRBV28 and TRBJ1-4, is DVKVTQSSRYLVKRTGEKVFLECVQDMDHENMFWYRQDPGLGLRLIYFSYDVKMKEKGDIPEGYSVSREKKERFSLILESASTNQTSMYLCASRNSRGTGVVEYSEKLFFGSGTQLSVL.

The V and J genes are TRBV7-2 and TRBJ1-2, with 8 bases lining up with TRBD1. Germline CDR1 and CDR2: SGHTA and FQGNSA. V shed 2 bases and J 3 bases; nucleotides not matched to a gene: 11. The CDR3 contains 17 residues. CDR3 protein: CASSLSQGARPDYGYTF. In nucleotides, the CDR3 is TGTGCCAGCAGCTTAAGTCAGGGGGCGCGGCCGGACTATGGCTACACCTTC.

This clone was seen a few times. The V and J genes are TRBV7-9 and TRBJ2-1; 12 positions agree with TRBD1. The J segment lost 9 bases and the V segment lost 4 bases, leaving 7 bases of the junction unmatched. Per germline, CDR1 SEHNR and CDR2 FQNEAQ (reference sequence). The CDR3 spans 15 residues. In DNA form, the CDR3 reads TGTGCCAGCAGCTCCCGGGACAGGGGGCTGGGTGAGCAGTTCTTC. This encodes CASSSRDRGLGEQFF.